Each of the 29 T cell receptor beta chains below was sequenced from the same sample in a study of blood T cell repertoires in COVID-19. Assay: immunoSEQ multiplex PCR; the TCRdb copy retains only in-frame clones and omits some. The table lists 150,000 to 170,000 clones, 85% of them singletons, with less than 10% in the top ten. The specimen sequenced was peripheral blood. The receptors stem from an older woman with COVID-19, enrolled during active disease.

J is TRBJ2-1 and V is TRBV12-3 or TRBV12-4; tentatively, D is TRBD2 (6 bases). V lost 0 bases and J lost 9, with 6 bases in between. There are 12 residues in the CDR3. CDR3 DNA sequence: TGTGCCAGCAGTTTAGCGGGAGGTGAGCAGTTCTTC. This codes for CASSLAGGEQFF.

This chain links TRBV23-1 with TRBJ1-5, with D unclear. TRBV23-1 is noted as an ORF with a role that remains uncertain. The CDR3 is made up of 15 amino acids. Between the trimmed V and J ends, which lost 0 bases and 3 bases, there was a span of 9 bases. As DNA, the CDR3 is TGCGCCAGCAGTCAATCTCCCCCGTCCAATCAGCCCCAGCATTTT. It specifies CASSQSPPSNQPQHF.

The chain employs TRBV5-1 and TRBJ2-7; 11 positions match TRBD2. The germline V gene encodes CDR1 SGHRS and CDR2 YFSETQ. The CDR3 has 15 amino acids. The junction had 8 bases not matched to a gene; V was cut back by 4 bases and J by 5 bases. CDR3 DNA sequence: TGCGCCAGCAGCCTACGACTAGCGGGAAACAACGAGCAGTACTTC. This translates into CASSLRLAGNNEQYF.

The chain is built from TRBV2 and TRBJ2-1; 10 bases map to TRBD2. There are 15 residues in the CDR3. CDR1 is SNHLY, CDR2 FYNNEI, per germline. J lost 0 bases, V lost 5 bases, and 1 base had no gene match. CDR3 nucleotide sequence: TGTGCCAGCAGTTCTAGCGGGAGCTCCTACAATGAGCAGTTCTTC. Its translation is CASSSSGSSYNEQFF.

V is TRBV18 and J is TRBJ1-4; TRBD1 is a possible D gene (6 bases). CDR1 is KGHSH and CDR2 is LQKENI in the germline V gene. The CDR3 has 14 residues. Trimming removed 6 bases from V and 8 bases from J, with 16 bases in between. Here the CDR3 reads CASSLRTEGEKLFF. The CDR3 bases are TGTGCCAGCTCCCTCAGGACAGAAGGGGAAAAACTGTTTTTT.

The chain uses TRBV25-1 and TRBJ1-1; 7 nucleotides line up with TRBD1. Germline V CDR1 and CDR2: MGHDK, SYGVNS. Trimming removed 6 bases from V and 1 base from J; junction bases left unmatched: 11. This CDR3 region has 16 residues. CDR3 nucleotides: TGTGCCAGCAGGATGGACACAGGGGCCGGGAACACTGAAGCTTTCTTT. Translated, it gives CASRMDTGAGNTEAFF.

J is TRBJ1-1 and V is TRBV5-8; D gene ambiguous. Per the germline V gene, CDR1 is SGHTS and CDR2 is YDEGEE. Trimming pared 4 bases from V and 3 bases from J, leaving 16 bases between. The CDR3 contains 15 residues. The CDR3 DNA follows: TGTGCCAGCAGCCGACCCCGGGGTAGGGACACTGAAGCTTTCTTT. It yields the protein CASSRPRGRDTEAFF.

The CDR3 nucleotides are TGCGCCAGCAGCTTCCTAGCGGGAGGAGGTACCGGGGAGCTGTTTTTT. This sequence encodes CASSFLAGGGTGELFF. The chain uses TRBV5-1 and TRBJ2-2; 11 nucleotides match TRBD2. J was trimmed by 5 bases and V by 2 bases; bases with no gene match: 5. Germline V gene lookup returns CDR1 SGHRS and CDR2 YFSETQ. The CDR3 sequence is 16 residues long.

This chain uses TRBV4-2 with TRBJ1-1; TRBD1 aligns across 7 bases. The CDR3 is 15 residues long. Germline loops: CDR1 LGHNA, CDR2 YNFKEQ. Trimming at V came to 1 base and at J to 6 bases, leaving 8 bases not matched to a gene. The CDR3 bases are TGTGCCAGCAGCCAAGGGGGGACAGCGAAGGCTGAAGCTTTCTTT. Translated: CASSQGGTAKAEAFF.

This chain joins TRBV7-2 and TRBJ1-2; 7 bases match TRBD1. This CDR3 spans 15 amino acids. Germline V CDR1 and CDR2: SGHTA, FQGNSA. V lost 5 bases to trimming and J lost 4 bases; unmatched junction nucleotides: 10. The chain's CDR3 is CASSNPDRLIYGYTF. The CDR3 DNA reads TGTGCCAGCAGCAACCCGGACAGGCTAATCTATGGCTACACCTTC.

This sequence joins TRBV7-9 and TRBJ1-3, with D maybe TRBD1 (5 bases). The germline V and J ends were trimmed by 1 base and 2 bases, with 6 bases remaining between them. From germline, CDR1 is SEHNR and CDR2 FQNEAQ (reference sequence). The CDR3 runs 14 residues. The CDR3 loop is CASSLGQPGNTIYF. The CDR3 region has the DNA TGTGCCAGCAGCTTAGGACAGCCTGGAAACACCATATATTTT.

V and J are TRBV3-1 (or the pseudogene TRBV3-2) and TRBJ1-2; maybe TRBD1 (6 bases). Germline lookup yields CDR1 LGHDT and CDR2 YNNKEL (reference sequence). The CDR3 has 14 residues. Between the trimmed V and J ends, which lost 6 bases and 4 bases, there was a span of 15 bases. CDR3 sequence (DNA): TGTGCCAGCAGTAGGGGGGGTCTGGGCTATGGCTACACCTTC. It codes for CASSRGGLGYGYTF.

The chain recombines TRBV7-9 with TRBJ2-7, with 12 bases lining up with TRBD1. Trimming at V came to 2 bases and at J to 5 bases, leaving 4 bases not matched to a gene. CDR1 is SEHNR and CDR2 is FQNEAQ in the germline V gene (reference sequence). The CDR3 sequence is 15 residues long. The chain's CDR3 is CASSLPGQGANEQYF. The CDR3 DNA reads as TGTGCCAGCAGCTTACCGGGACAGGGGGCCAACGAGCAGTACTTC.

This sequence joins TRBV5-1 and TRBJ1-3; the D gene is possibly TRBD1 (5 bases). The CDR3 covers 15 residues. V shed 4 bases and J shed 0 bases, with 11 bases lying between them. Germline lookup yields CDR1 SGHRS and CDR2 YFSETQ. The CDR3 protein is CASSPRTSSGNTIYF. The CDR3 DNA reads TGCGCCAGCAGCCCCCGGACAAGCTCTGGAAACACCATATATTTT.

The chain employs TRBV20-1 and TRBJ1-2, with a possible D match to TRBD1 (5 bases). Germline V gene data show CDR1 as DFQATT and CDR2 as SNEGSKA (reference sequence). Trimming stripped 4 bases from V and 7 bases from J, with 10 bases between. The CDR3 covers 11 residues. CDR3 loop: CSATAGPGYTF. The CDR3 DNA is TGCAGTGCTACTGCGGGACCTGGCTACACCTTC.

The J gene is TRBJ1-2, the V gene TRBV6-1, with D tentatively TRBD1 (5 bases). CDR3 length: 16 amino acids. The V gene lost 0 bases and the J gene lost 2 bases, with 13 bases spanning the gap. Germline V CDR1 and CDR2: MNHNS, SASEGT. The DNA of the CDR3 is TGTGCCAGCAGTGAAGCCGGGGGGATGTTGAACTATGGCTACACCTTC. It is translated as CASSEAGGMLNYGYTF.

The chain couples TRBV6-5 to TRBJ2-7; 7 bases map to TRBD2. Germline lookup yields CDR1 MNHEY and CDR2 SVGAGI. J gave up 8 bases and V 4 bases, and 8 bases lay outside the gene matches. The CDR3 runs 13 residues. This chain's CDR3 is CASSSRTSSQQYF. CDR3 nucleotides: TGTGCCAGCAGTTCCCGGACTAGTTCTCAGCAGTACTTC.

This clone was seen a handful of times. In DNA, the CDR3 is TGCGCCAGCAGCCAAGCTCAGCGGGAGACCCAGTACTTC. The encoded protein is CASSQAQRETQYF. This sequence joins TRBV4-1 and TRBJ2-5; D may be TRBD2 (5 bases). V gave up 1 base and J gave up 5 bases, with 8 bases separating them. The CDR3 sequence is 13 residues long. Per germline, CDR1 MGHRA and CDR2 YSYEKL.

The V and J genes are TRBV19 and TRBJ1-4; 7 bases align to TRBD1. CDR1 is LNHDA, CDR2 SQIVND, per germline (reference sequence). This CDR3 is built from 14 residues. The junction had 7 bases not matched to a gene; V was cut back by 4 bases and J by 8 bases. The CDR3 DNA sequence: TGTGCCAGTAGTACACGACAGGGTCGGGAAAAACTGTTTTTT. Its protein product is CASSTRQGREKLFF. Full variable domain (missing parts from reference TRBV19 and TRBJ1-4): DGGITQSPKYLFRKEGQNVTLSCEQNLNHDAMYWYRQDPGQGLRLIYYSQIVNDFQKGDIAEGYSVSREKKESFPLTVTSAQKNPTAFYLCASSTRQGREKLFFGSGTQLSVL.

The chain recombines TRBV7-9 with TRBJ1-1, with 8 bases identical to TRBD1. Germline CDR1 SEHNR, CDR2 FQNEAQ (reference sequence). This CDR3 comprises 15 residues. After removal of 5 bases from V and 1 base from J, the junction contained 6 bases not matched to a gene. The CDR3 sequence is CASSRSTGANTEAFF. DNA for the CDR3: TGTGCCAGCAGCAGGTCGACAGGGGCGAACACTGAAGCTTTCTTT.

The chain is built from TRBV24-1 and TRBJ2-1; perhaps TRBD1 as D (5 bases). CDR1 and CDR2 (germline): KGHDR, SFDVKD. V lost 4 bases, J lost 5 bases, and 8 bases lay in between. The CDR3 has 13 residues. The CDR3 spells CATSEARDNEQFF. CDR3 nucleotides: TGTGCCACCAGTGAGGCCAGGGACAATGAGCAGTTCTTC.

This clone was seen a handful of times. Because the CDR3's place on the DNA is in doubt, the DNA is left out and the CDR3 is given as listed by TCRdb. V gene TRBV12-3 or TRBV12-4 combines with J gene TRBJ2-1; TRBD2, the D gene given by the table, was not confirmed from the DNA. The CDR3 is made up of 13 amino acids, end residues included. The CDR3 spells CASSSSTSYEQFF.

This clone has just a few counts. The chain employs TRBV25-1 and TRBJ1-6; the match to TRBD1 covers 9 bases. Germline V gene lookup returns CDR1 MGHDK and CDR2 SYGVNS. CDR3 length: 15 residues. With 2 bases clipped from V and 9 bases from J, the junction kept 5 bases outside the gene matches. The CDR3 loop reads CASSEPRQGVSPLHF. The CDR3 DNA is TGTGCCAGCAGTGAACCCCGACAGGGGGTTTCACCCCTCCACTTT.

This chain joins TRBV11-2 and TRBJ2-3; D gene unclear. The CDR3 spans 14 residues. V was cut by 0 bases and J by 0 bases, with 4 bases left in between. Germline lookup yields CDR1 SGHAT and CDR2 FQNNGV. In nucleotides, the CDR3 is TGTGCCAGCAGCTTAGATTCTAGCACAGATACGCAGTATTTT. As protein: CASSLDSSTDTQYF.

J is TRBJ2-5 and V is TRBV5-1; D might be TRBD1 (6 bases). The germline gives CDR1 SGHRS, CDR2 YFSETQ. The CDR3 spans 13 residues. The V end was cut by 3 bases, the J end by 3 bases, with 9 bases between. For the CDR3, the DNA is TGCGCCAGCAGCTCGCAGGGGAAAGAGACCCAGTACTTC. Protein: CASSSQGKETQYF. The full variable domain, with the rest looked up from reference TRBV5-1 and TRBJ2-5, is KAGVTQTPRYLIKTRGQQVTLSCSPISGHRSVSWYQQTPGQGLQFLFEYFSETQRNKGNFPGRFSGRQFSNSRSEMNVSTLELGDSALYLCASSSQGKETQYFGPGTRLLVL.

V and J are TRBV5-1 and TRBJ1-1; 8 nucleotides line up with TRBD1. The CDR3 consists of 16 residues. In germline, CDR1 is SGHRS, CDR2 YFSETQ. Trimming removed 3 bases from V and 4 bases from J; junction bases left unmatched: 11. The CDR3 region is CASSSDGQGFGTEAFF. CDR3 sequence (DNA): TGCGCCAGCAGCTCGGATGGACAGGGATTTGGCACTGAAGCTTTCTTT.

The chain joins TRBV7-9 to TRBJ1-2; no definite D call. V was clipped by 0 bases and J by 4 bases, with 18 bases between them. CDR1 is SEHNR and CDR2 is FQNEAQ in the germline V gene (reference sequence). This CDR3 is built from 17 residues. DNA for the CDR3: TGTGCCAGCAGCTTAGCGCCCAGGTTGTGGGCAAGCTATGGCTACACCTTC. Protein product: CASSLAPRLWASYGYTF.

The chain has TRBV11-2 and TRBJ2-1; 9 nucleotides line up with TRBD1. After removal of 1 base from V and 1 base from J, the junction contained 8 bases not matched to a gene. Germline values: CDR1 SGHAT, CDR2 FQNNGV. The CDR3 extends over 18 amino acids. CDR3 coding DNA: TGTGCCAGCAGCTTAGTCCGCGACAGGGGGGTTTCCTACAATGAGCAGTTCTTC. Protein sequence: CASSLVRDRGVSYNEQFF.

This chain connects TRBV19 to TRBJ2-7, with 13 nucleotides matching TRBD2. CDR3 length: 17 amino acids. CDR1 is LNHDA and CDR2 is SQIVND in the germline V gene (reference sequence). The junction had 8 bases not matched to a gene; V was cut back by 5 bases and J by 1 base. As DNA, the CDR3 is TGTGCCAGTAGTTCGGGACTAGCGGGACCACGGTCCTACGAGCAGTACTTC. Its protein is CASSSGLAGPRSYEQYF.